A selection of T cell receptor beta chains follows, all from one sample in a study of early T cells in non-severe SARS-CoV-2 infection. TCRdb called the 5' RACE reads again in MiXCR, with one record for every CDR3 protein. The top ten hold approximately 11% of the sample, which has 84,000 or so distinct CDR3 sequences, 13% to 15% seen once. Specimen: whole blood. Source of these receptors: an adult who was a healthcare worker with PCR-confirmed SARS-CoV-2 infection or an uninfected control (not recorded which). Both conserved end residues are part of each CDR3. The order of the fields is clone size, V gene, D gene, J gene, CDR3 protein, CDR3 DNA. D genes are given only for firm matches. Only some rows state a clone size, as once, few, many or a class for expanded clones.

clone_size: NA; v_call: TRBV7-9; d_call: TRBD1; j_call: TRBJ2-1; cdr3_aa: CASSLGTGFNEQFF; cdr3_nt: TGTGCCAGCAGCTTAGGGACAGGGTTTAATGAGCAGTTCTTC
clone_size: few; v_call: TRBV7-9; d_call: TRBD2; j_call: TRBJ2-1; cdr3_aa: CASSFSGRPNNEQFF; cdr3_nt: TGTGCCAGCAGCTTTAGCGGGCGTCCGAACAATGAGCAGTTCTTC
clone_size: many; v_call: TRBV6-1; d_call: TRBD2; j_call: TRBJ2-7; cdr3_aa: CASSAGLAREQYF; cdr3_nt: TGTGCCAGCAGTGCGGGACTAGCGCGTGAGCAGTACTTC
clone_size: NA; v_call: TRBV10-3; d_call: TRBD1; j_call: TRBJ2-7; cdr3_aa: CAISESGGRYEQYF; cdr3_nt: TGTGCCATCAGTGAGTCAGGGGGCAGGTACGAGCAGTACTTC
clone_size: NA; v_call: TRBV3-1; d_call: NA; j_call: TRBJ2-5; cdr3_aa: CASSQEIGREETQYF; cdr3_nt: TGTGCCAGCAGCCAAGAAATAGGAAGAGAAGAGACCCAGTACTTC
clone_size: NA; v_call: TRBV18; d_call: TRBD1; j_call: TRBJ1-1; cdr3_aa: CASSPIDRETEAFF; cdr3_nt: TGTGCCAGCTCACCTATCGACAGGGAAACTGAAGCTTTCTTT
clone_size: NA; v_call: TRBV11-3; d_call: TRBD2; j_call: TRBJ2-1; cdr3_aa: CASSPSGSSYNEQFF; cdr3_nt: TGTGCCAGCAGCCCTAGCGGCAGCTCCTACAATGAGCAGTTCTTC
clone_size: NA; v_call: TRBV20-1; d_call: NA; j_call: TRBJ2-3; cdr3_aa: CSARDSSDTQYF; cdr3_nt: TGCAGTGCCCGGGACTCCTCAGATACGCAGTATTTT
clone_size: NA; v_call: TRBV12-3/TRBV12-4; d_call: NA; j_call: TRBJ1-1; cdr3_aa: CASSALTNTEAFF; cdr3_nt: TGTGCCAGCAGTGCTTTGACAAACACTGAAGCTTTCTTT
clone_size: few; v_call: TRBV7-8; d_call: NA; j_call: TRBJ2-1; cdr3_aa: CASSPLAHSYNEQFF; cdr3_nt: TGTGCCAGCAGCCCTTTGGCCCATTCCTACAATGAGCAGTTCTTC
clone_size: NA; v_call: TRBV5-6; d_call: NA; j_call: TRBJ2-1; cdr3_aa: CASSLRRYEQFF; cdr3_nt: TGTGCCAGCAGCTTGCGGCGATATGAGCAGTTCTTC
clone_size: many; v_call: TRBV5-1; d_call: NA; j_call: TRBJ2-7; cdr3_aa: CASSLVGQTIYEQYF; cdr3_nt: TGCGCCAGCAGCTTGGTAGGTCAGACAATCTACGAGCAGTACTTC
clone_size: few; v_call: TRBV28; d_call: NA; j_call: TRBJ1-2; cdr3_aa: CASSSPFKGDYGYTF; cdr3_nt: TGTGCCAGCAGTTCCCCCTTTAAGGGGGACTATGGCTACACCTTC
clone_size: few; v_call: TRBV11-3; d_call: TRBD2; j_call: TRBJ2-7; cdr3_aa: CASSLDSGGTYEQYF; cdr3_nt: TGTGCCAGCAGCTTAGATAGCGGGGGAACCTACGAGCAGTACTTC
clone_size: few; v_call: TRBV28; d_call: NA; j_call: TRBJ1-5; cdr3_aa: CASQGSNQPQHF; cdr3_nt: TGTGCCAGCCAGGGTTCAAATCAGCCCCAGCATTTT
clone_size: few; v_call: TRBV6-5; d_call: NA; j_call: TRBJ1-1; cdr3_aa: CASSYGDRITSNTEAFF; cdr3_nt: TGTGCCAGCAGTTACGGAGACAGAATAACGTCGAACACTGAAGCTTTCTTT
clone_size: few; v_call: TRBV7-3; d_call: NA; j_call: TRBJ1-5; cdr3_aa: CASSLSPNQPQHF; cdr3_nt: TGTGCCAGCAGCCTTTCTCCCAATCAGCCCCAGCATTTT
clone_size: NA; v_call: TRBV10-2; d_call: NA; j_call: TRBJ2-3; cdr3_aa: CASSKATGTDTQYF; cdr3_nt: TGCGCCAGCAGTAAGGCTACCGGGACGGATACGCAGTATTTT
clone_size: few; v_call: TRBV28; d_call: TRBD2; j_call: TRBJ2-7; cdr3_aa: CASTPMWTSGGDEQYF; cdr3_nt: TGTGCCAGCACCCCGATGTGGACTAGCGGCGGCGACGAGCAGTACTTC
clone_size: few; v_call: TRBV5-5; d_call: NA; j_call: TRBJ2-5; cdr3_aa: CASSYGTTDQETQYF; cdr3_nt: TGTGCCAGCAGCTACGGCACAACAGACCAAGAGACCCAGTACTTC
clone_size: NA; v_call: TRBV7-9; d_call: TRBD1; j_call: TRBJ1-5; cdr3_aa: CASSLGTGGGKPQHF; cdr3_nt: TGTGCCAGCAGCTTAGGGACAGGCGGGGGAAAGCCCCAGCATTTT
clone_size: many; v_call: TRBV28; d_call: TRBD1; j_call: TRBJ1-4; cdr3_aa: CASSFAGQGGYEKLFF; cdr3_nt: TGTGCCAGCAGTTTCGCCGGTCAGGGGGGGTATGAAAAACTGTTTTTT
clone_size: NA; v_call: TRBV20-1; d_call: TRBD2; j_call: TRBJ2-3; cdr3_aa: CSARGPSGRTDTQYF; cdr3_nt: TGCAGTGCTAGAGGCCCTAGCGGACGAACAGATACGCAGTATTTT
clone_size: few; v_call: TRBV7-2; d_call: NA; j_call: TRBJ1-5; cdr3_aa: CASSFGRNQPQHF; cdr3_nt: TGTGCCAGCAGCTTTGGGCGCAATCAGCCCCAGCATTTT